The T cell receptor beta chain described here comes from a study of Graves' ophthalmopathy and Graves' hyperthyroidism. Study context: Peripheral blood collection took place at initial diagnosis, before any treatment. Study observations and caveats: Stable hyperthyroidism and ophthalmopathy were told apart by a 13-signature model, which achieved almost 90% sensitivity and roughly 80% specificity.

RNA transcripts provided the template for amplifying TCR beta CDR3 regions. RT-PCR with HTBI primers came first, then second-round multiplex PCR. TCRdb re-called the multiplex PCR reads through MiXCR, storing one row per CDR3 protein. The table includes about 24,000 distinct CDR3 sequences, approximately 48% detected once. With regard to this clonotype: The antigen is not known.

Germline CDR1 and CDR2: KGHDR and SFDVKD. Trimming cost V 7 bases and J 4 bases; bases outside gene matches: 6. The CDR3 runs to 13 residues. Sequenced: peripheral blood. The receptor was derived from an adult woman with stable Graves' hyperthyroidism. The V gene is TRBV24-1, the J gene TRBJ2-7; 7 bases are shared with TRBD1. CDR3 amino acids: CATSRQGWYEQYF. CDR3 DNA sequence: TGTGCCACCAGCAGACAGGGTTGGTACGAGCAGTACTTC.